The source of this T cell receptor beta chain is a study of shared clonotypes between healthy human individuals. Study details: Participating donors consisted of two women and a few men aged 18 to 49. Per-donor plates numbered three CD4 naive, three CD4 memory, two CD8 naive and one CD8 memory. Study-level results: Non-shared clonotypes had lower generation probabilities than clonotypes shared by all four sorted-subset donors.

An assay was performed, and its level was deep. The assay was immunoSEQ multiplex PCR, and TCRdb's table has in-frame clones only and misses some. Here the sample spans roughly 2 million clones, approximately 94% being singletons. From germline, CDR1 is SGHDT and CDR2 YYEEEE. Trimming cost V 0 bases and J 3 bases, with 4 bases left between them. This CDR3 has 12 residues. About this clone itself: Its antigen is not known. Distinct nucleotide sequences in the sample also encode this CDR3.

CD45RO-negative, CCR7-positively selected cells formed the naive CD8 fraction, excluding terminally differentiated effector memory CD45RA+ cells. The sample taken for sequencing was naive CD8+ T cells sorted from blood. The TCR comes from a man aged 18 to 30 in good health. The chain is built from TRBV5-6 and TRBJ2-7; no clear D gene. The CDR3 region has the DNA TGTGCCAGCAGCTTGGGGCTCTACGAGCAGTACTTC. The encoded protein is CASSLGLYEQYF.